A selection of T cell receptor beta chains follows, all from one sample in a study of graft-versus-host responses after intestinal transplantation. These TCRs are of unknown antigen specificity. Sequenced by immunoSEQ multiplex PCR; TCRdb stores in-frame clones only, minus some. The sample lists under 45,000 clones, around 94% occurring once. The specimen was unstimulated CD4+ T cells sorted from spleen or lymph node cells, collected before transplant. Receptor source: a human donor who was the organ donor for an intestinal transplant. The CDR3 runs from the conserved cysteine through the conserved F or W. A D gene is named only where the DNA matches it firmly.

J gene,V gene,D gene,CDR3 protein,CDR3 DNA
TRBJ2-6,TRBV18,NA,CASSPQGLNAGANVLTF,TGTGCCAGCTCACCACAGGGATTAAATGCTGGGGCCAACGTCCTGACTTTC
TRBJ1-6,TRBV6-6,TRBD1,CASSYRSPDRSLLHF,TGTGCCAGCAGTTACCGATCTCCGGACAGGTCCTTACTCCACTTT
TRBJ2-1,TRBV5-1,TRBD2,CASSPVGGAHNEQFF,TGCGCCAGCAGCCCGGTCGGGGGGGCACACAATGAGCAGTTCTTC
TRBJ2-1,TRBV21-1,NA,CASRGDRIYNEQFF,TGTGCCAGCAGGGGGGACAGGATCTACAATGAGCAGTTCTTC
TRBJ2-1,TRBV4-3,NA,CASSQEPRASYNEQFF,TGCGCCAGCAGCCAAGAGCCGCGGGCCTCCTACAATGAGCAGTTCTTC
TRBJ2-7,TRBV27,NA,CASSLTTIGSYEQYF,TGTGCCAGCAGTTTAACGACCATCGGCTCCTACGAGCAGTACTTC
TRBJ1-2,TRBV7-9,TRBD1,CASSTDRGYGYTF,TGTGCCAGCAGCACGGACAGGGGCTATGGCTACACCTTC
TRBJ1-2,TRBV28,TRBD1,CASSGTAKNYGYTF,TGTGCCAGCAGCGGGACAGCGAAGAACTATGGCTACACCTTC
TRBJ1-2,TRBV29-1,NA,CSVLRPNGYTF,TGCAGTGTCTTGCGACCGAATGGCTACACCTTC
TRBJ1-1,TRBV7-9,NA,CASSLGQMNTEAFF,TGTGCCAGCAGCCTTGGACAGATGAACACTGAAGCTTTCTTT
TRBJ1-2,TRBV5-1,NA,CASSPGRIYGYTF,TGCGCCAGCAGCCCGGGACGGATCTATGGCTACACCTTC
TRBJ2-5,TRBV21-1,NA,CASSPQDCQETQYF,TGTGCCAGCAGCCCCCAGGACTGCCAAGAGACCCAGTACTTC
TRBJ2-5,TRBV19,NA,CASSPQGQETQYF,TGTGCCAGTAGCCCACAGGGACAAGAGACCCAGTACTTC
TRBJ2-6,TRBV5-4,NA,CASSFRVDPLSGANVLTF,TGTGCCAGCAGCTTCAGGGTAGACCCCCTTTCTGGGGCCAACGTCCTGACTTTC
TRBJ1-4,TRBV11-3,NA,CASSSPRQDKNEKLFF,TGTGCCAGCAGCTCCCCACGACAGGACAAAAATGAAAAACTGTTTTTT
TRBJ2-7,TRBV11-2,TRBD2,CASSLVGLAVYEQYF,TGTGCCAGCAGCTTAGTTGGACTAGCGGTTTACGAGCAGTACTTC